This TCR beta chain was profiled in a study of identical twins. With 1 base clipped from V and 2 bases from J, the junction kept 6 bases outside the gene matches. This CDR3 spans 17 amino acids. CDR1 is SGHTA, CDR2 FQGTGA, per germline. TCRdb reprocessed the 5' RACE reads with MiXCR, giving one entry per CDR3 protein. Of around 530,000 distinct CDR3 sequences in the sample, approximately 14% were seen once. Everyone who donated was a healthy Caucasian. These sequences were also reported in another study, on yellow fever vaccine responses in identical twins. As that study records: The T cell response to vaccination in identical twins was reportedly partly convergent and partly personalized.

The receptor was derived from a woman under 30 in good health. The chain links TRBV7-3 to TRBJ2-2, with TRBD2 identical over 8 bases. Sequencing used CD4+ T cells sorted from blood. The CDR3 protein is CASSLILSGTNTGELFF. CDR3 sequence (DNA): TGTGCCAGCAGCTTAATTCTTAGCGGGACAAACACCGGGGAGCTGTTTTTT. The full variable domain, in which reference TRBV7-3 and TRBJ2-2 provide the parts outside the CDR3, is GAGVSQTPSNKVTEKGKYVELRCDPISGHTALYWYRQSLGQGPEFLIYFQGTGAADDSGLPNDRFFAVRPEGSVSTLKIQRTERGDSAVYLCASSLILSGTNTGELFFGEGSRLTVL.